Below, one T cell receptor beta chain is given with its context. CDR1 is MDHEN and CDR2 is SYDVKM in the germline V gene. Trimming removed 1 base at V and 2 bases at J, with 9 bases between. The CDR3 loop spans 15 amino acids. This record comes from a study of blood T cell repertoires in COVID-19. Here immunoSEQ multiplex PCR was the method, and the copy in TCRdb shows in-frame clones only, minus some. The profile shows 200,000 to 300,000 clones, roughly four fifths of them singletons. The TCR comes from a woman of 80 years or more with acute or convalescent COVID-19. Sequences were obtained from peripheral blood. The J gene is TRBJ1-5, the V gene TRBV28; D not resolved. The CDR3 is CASSLSSLGNQPQHF. In DNA, the CDR3 is TGTGCCAGCAGTTTATCCAGTCTAGGCAATCAGCCCCAGCATTTT.